The rows below give T cell receptor beta chains drawn from one sample of a study of blood T cell repertoires in COVID-19. Produced via immunoSEQ multiplex PCR; TCRdb's table is partial and in-frame only. Found here are roughly 320,000 clones, about 87% of them singletons; the top ten hold 6.3%. The sequenced material came from peripheral blood. These receptors were obtained from a woman aged 45 to 65 with COVID-19, enrolled during active disease. The CDR3 runs from the conserved cysteine through the conserved F or W. A D gene is named only where the DNA matches it firmly. For some rows the clone size is stated as once, few or many, or as a class when expanded; others skip it.

size: NA; V: TRBV2; J: TRBJ1-5; D: NA; DNA: TGTGCCAGCAGCGACGGGTTCGGCAATCAGCCCCAGCATTTT; CDR3: CASSDGFGNQPQHF
size: NA; V: TRBV5-1; J: TRBJ2-7; D: NA; DNA: TGCGCCAGCAGCTTGGCCCGGACAGCTATGCTGAAATACGAGCAGTACTTC; CDR3: CASSLARTAMLKYEQYF
size: NA; V: TRBV30; J: TRBJ2-7; D: TRBD1; DNA: TGTGCCTGGGGACAGGGATCCTCCTACGAGCAGTACTTC; CDR3: CAWGQGSSYEQYF
size: NA; V: TRBV3-1/TRBV3-2; J: TRBJ2-1; D: TRBD2; DNA: TGTGCCAGCAGCCCAAGAGCGGGAGGGAGCTCCTACAATGAGCAGTTCTTC; CDR3: CASSPRAGGSSYNEQFF
size: NA; V: TRBV10-2; J: TRBJ2-7; D: NA; DNA: TGCGCCACCTCTATCCTTCACTACGAGCAGTACTTC; CDR3: CATSILHYEQYF
size: NA; V: TRBV10-3; J: TRBJ2-7; D: NA; DNA: TGTGCCATCAGTGAGACATACACCTACGAGCAGTACTTC; CDR3: CAISETYTYEQYF
size: NA; V: TRBV23-1; J: TRBJ2-6; D: TRBD1; DNA: TGCGCCAGCAGTCCGGGACAGGGTTCGCGAGGGGCCAACGTCCTGACTTTC; CDR3: CASSPGQGSRGANVLTF
size: NA; V: TRBV5-1; J: TRBJ1-5; D: NA; DNA: TGCGCCAGCAGCCCCAACATCGAACAGCCCCAGCATTTT; CDR3: CASSPNIEQPQHF
size: NA; V: TRBV19; J: TRBJ1-2; D: NA; DNA: TGTGCCAGTAGTATTACAGGGCTGGGGGACTATGGCTACACCTTC; CDR3: CASSITGLGDYGYTF
size: few; V: TRBV7-9; J: TRBJ1-5; D: TRBD1; DNA: TGTGCCAGCAGCCCCGGACAGGGGAATCAGCCCCAGCATTTT; CDR3: CASSPGQGNQPQHF
size: NA; V: TRBV27; J: TRBJ2-1; D: NA; DNA: TGTGCCAGCAATTCCGGAGGCTATGAGCAGTTCTTC; CDR3: CASNSGGYEQFF
size: few; V: TRBV25-1; J: TRBJ1-2; D: NA; DNA: TGTGCCAGCAGTGCCCCACAGGGTTTCGACTATGGCTACACCTTC; CDR3: CASSAPQGFDYGYTF
size: NA; V: TRBV24-1; J: TRBJ2-1; D: TRBD1; DNA: TGTGCCACCAGTGATCCAGGGGGCTATGGCAATGAGCAGTTCTTC; CDR3: CATSDPGGYGNEQFF
size: NA; V: TRBV6-2/TRBV6-3; J: TRBJ1-1; D: NA; DNA: TGTGCCAGCAGTTTCAGGGGAGAAGCTTTCTTT; CDR3: CASSFRGEAFF
size: NA; V: TRBV7-8; J: TRBJ2-1; D: NA; DNA: TGTGCCAGCAGCTTATTAGTTGTTGGGCCGCCCTCCTACAATGAGCAGTTCTTC; CDR3: CASSLLVVGPPSYNEQFF
size: NA; V: TRBV4-1; J: TRBJ2-7; D: NA; DNA: TGCGCCAGCAGCCCGTCATTATCGAGCTCCTACGAGCAGTACTTC; CDR3: CASSPSLSSSYEQYF
size: NA; V: TRBV6-5; J: TRBJ2-5; D: NA; DNA: TGTGCCAGCAGTCGACAGGTGATCCAAGAGACCCAGTACTTC; CDR3: CASSRQVIQETQYF
size: NA; V: TRBV6-1; J: TRBJ2-2; D: NA; DNA: TGTGCCAGCAGTGAAGCTCAAGGGGAGCTGTTTTTT; CDR3: CASSEAQGELFF
size: NA; V: TRBV9; J: TRBJ2-1; D: TRBD2; DNA: TGTGCCAGCAGCGAGGCGGGAGATAGCATATACAATGAGCAGTTCTTC; CDR3: CASSEAGDSIYNEQFF
size: NA; V: TRBV4-3; J: TRBJ2-4; D: TRBD1; DNA: TGCGCCAGCAGCCACACCCGGGACAGCCTAGCCAAAAACATTCAGTACTTC; CDR3: CASSHTRDSLAKNIQYF
size: NA; V: TRBV7-2; J: TRBJ1-2; D: NA; DNA: TGTGCCAGCAGCCCTAGACAGTTTAACTATGGCTACACCTTC; CDR3: CASSPRQFNYGYTF
size: once; V: TRBV27; J: TRBJ1-2; D: NA; DNA: TGTGCCAGCAGTGCACAGGGTAACTATGGCTACACCTTC; CDR3: CASSAQGNYGYTF
size: NA; V: TRBV7-2; J: TRBJ2-1; D: TRBD2; DNA: TGTGCCAGCAGTCCTCGCCCCTCTAGCGGGAGTTACGGTGAGCAGTTCTTC; CDR3: CASSPRPSSGSYGEQFF
size: NA; V: TRBV5-1; J: TRBJ2-7; D: NA; DNA: TGCGCCAGCAGCTTGGCAGGCGGGGGCGGCTCCTACGAGCAGTACTTC; CDR3: CASSLAGGGGSYEQYF
size: NA; V: TRBV5-5; J: TRBJ2-3; D: TRBD2; DNA: TGTGCCAGCAGCCGGACCGGGACTAGCGGGAGTATCTCAGATACGCAGTATTTT; CDR3: CASSRTGTSGSISDTQYF
size: once; V: TRBV11-3; J: TRBJ2-7; D: NA; DNA: TGTGCCAGCAGCTCTAGAACCTACGAGCAGTACTTC; CDR3: CASSSRTYEQYF
size: NA; V: TRBV7-9; J: TRBJ2-3; D: TRBD2; DNA: TGTGCCAGCAGTTCCACGGGACTAGGGGGGGATACGCAGTATTTT; CDR3: CASSSTGLGGDTQYF
size: NA; V: TRBV6-5; J: TRBJ2-7; D: TRBD2; DNA: TGTGCCAGCAGTTACCTCCGACTAGCGGGAGTGGGCGAGCAGTACTTC; CDR3: CASSYLRLAGVGEQYF
size: NA; V: TRBV3-1/TRBV3-2; J: TRBJ2-3; D: TRBD2; DNA: TGTGCCAGCAGCCCCGCCTCACTAGCGATAGCGGCAGATACGCAGTATTTT; CDR3: CASSPASLAIAADTQYF
size: NA; V: TRBV19; J: TRBJ1-3; D: TRBD1; DNA: TGTGCCAGTAGTATGGGCCGACAGGGCCCTACGACAGGGGGAAACACCATATATTTT; CDR3: CASSMGRQGPTTGGNTIYF
size: NA; V: TRBV18; J: TRBJ1-1; D: TRBD1; DNA: TGTGCCAGCTCACCACCCCAGGGGGGGAACACTGAAGCTTTCTTT; CDR3: CASSPPQGGNTEAFF
size: NA; V: TRBV9; J: TRBJ2-3; D: TRBD1; DNA: TGTGCCAGCAGCTCTAGCCGGGACAGTAGCGCAGATACGCAGTATTTT; CDR3: CASSSSRDSSADTQYF
size: NA; V: TRBV21-1; J: TRBJ2-5; D: NA; DNA: TGTGCCAGCAGCAAATGGCGGGTCCAGGGGGCTTTGGAGACCCAGTACTTC; CDR3: CASSKWRVQGALETQYF
size: NA; V: TRBV7-2; J: TRBJ2-1; D: TRBD2; DNA: TGTGCCAGCAGCCCCACTAGCGGGGCTACTTACAATGAGCAGTTCTTC; CDR3: CASSPTSGATYNEQFF
size: NA; V: TRBV4-1; J: TRBJ1-1; D: NA; DNA: TGCGCCAGCAGCCAAGATATTTCAGGTTTTAACACTGAAGCTTTCTTT; CDR3: CASSQDISGFNTEAFF
size: NA; V: TRBV19; J: TRBJ2-3; D: TRBD2; DNA: TGTGCCAGTAGTACATCTCGGCTAGCGGGAGTTCCTGGCACAGATACGCAGTATTTT; CDR3: CASSTSRLAGVPGTDTQYF
size: NA; V: TRBV2; J: TRBJ1-2; D: TRBD1; DNA: TGTGCCAGCGGCCTGGGACAGGGGATTAGCTATGGCTACACCTTC; CDR3: CASGLGQGISYGYTF
size: NA; V: TRBV10-3; J: TRBJ1-5; D: TRBD1; DNA: TGTGCCATCAGTGTGGACAGGGGCAATCAGCCCCAGCATTTT; CDR3: CAISVDRGNQPQHF
size: NA; V: TRBV19; J: TRBJ1-6; D: NA; DNA: TGTGCCAGTAGTAGCGGACAGTTCTATAATTCACCCCTCCACTTT; CDR3: CASSSGQFYNSPLHF
size: NA; V: TRBV11-2; J: TRBJ1-1; D: NA; DNA: TGTGCCAGCAGCTTCGGTACTGAAGCTTATTTT; CDR3: CASSFGTEAYF
size: NA; V: TRBV5-6; J: TRBJ2-3; D: TRBD1; DNA: TGTGCCAGCAGCTTGGCCCCGGGGGGACAGGGTATTACAGATACGCAGTATTTT; CDR3: CASSLAPGGQGITDTQYF
size: NA; V: TRBV19; J: TRBJ2-2; D: TRBD2; DNA: TGTGCCAGTAGTATTGGACTAGCGGTTAACACCGGGGAGCTGTTTTTT; CDR3: CASSIGLAVNTGELFF
size: NA; V: TRBV5-5; J: TRBJ1-1; D: NA; DNA: TGTGCCAGCAGCTTCCCAGTTTTTGCAGGGCCTGAAGCTTTCTTT; CDR3: CASSFPVFAGPEAFF
size: NA; V: TRBV5-6; J: TRBJ2-7; D: TRBD2; DNA: TGTGCCAGCAGCCCCGAGACTAGCCGGCAGTACTTC; CDR3: CASSPETSRQYF
size: NA; V: TRBV6-5; J: TRBJ1-1; D: NA; DNA: TGTGCCAGCAGCGACACCCTGAACACTGAAGCTTTCTTT; CDR3: CASSDTLNTEAFF
size: NA; V: TRBV18; J: TRBJ1-1; D: NA; DNA: TGTGCCAGCTCACCGCCGGCGCGGAGGACTGAAGCTTTCTTT; CDR3: CASSPPARRTEAFF
size: NA; V: TRBV3-1/TRBV3-2; J: TRBJ2-7; D: NA; DNA: TGTGCCAGCAGCCCCCTTGGCATTTCCTACGAGCAGTACTTC; CDR3: CASSPLGISYEQYF
size: few; V: TRBV19; J: TRBJ1-6; D: TRBD1; DNA: TGTGCCAGTACCAATGGAGGGGGCTATTCACCCCTCCACTTT; CDR3: CASTNGGGYSPLHF
size: once; V: TRBV11-2; J: TRBJ1-2; D: TRBD1; DNA: TGTGCCAGCACCTGGGGGGCAGGGGGTTACTATGGCTACACCTTC; CDR3: CASTWGAGGYYGYTF
size: NA; V: TRBV7-2; J: TRBJ2-2; D: TRBD1; DNA: TGTGCCAGCAGCTTAGTTCCAGGGGGCGAAAGGGCCGGGGAGCTGTTTTTT; CDR3: CASSLVPGGERAGELFF